This TCR beta chain was retrieved from a study of Ad26.COV2.S vaccination and SARS-CoV-2 variants. CDR1 and CDR2 from the germline V gene are SGDLS and YYNGEE. Between the trimmed V and J ends, which lost 4 bases and 4 bases, there was a span of 18 bases. The CDR3 length is 16 residues. Treatment described: 15 to 20 received Ad26.COV2.S at low or high dose, single or two shots; roughly five received placebo; per-sample allocation not given. All samples were drawn on day 63, counting from the first vaccine or placebo injection. Recruitment in Boston yielded a donor of adult age, 18-55 years. Built on an Ad26 vector, the vaccine expressed Wuhan-strain SARS-CoV-2 spike. Only in-frame clones appear in the TCRdb table, and some are missing; sequencing was by immunoSEQ multiplex PCR. This table holds about 400,000 clones, around 91% found once.

This specimen was peripheral blood, taken in a trial of Ad26.COV2.S vaccine versus placebo. This chain connects TRBV9 to TRBJ1-3; D gene uncertain. This sequence was found in a person between 18 and 65 years old who received the Ad26.COV2.S COVID-19 vaccine or a placebo. The CDR3 loop reads CASSPRLMERGNTIYF. CDR3 DNA: TGTGCCAGCAGCCCCCGACTAATGGAGAGGGGAAACACCATATATTTT.